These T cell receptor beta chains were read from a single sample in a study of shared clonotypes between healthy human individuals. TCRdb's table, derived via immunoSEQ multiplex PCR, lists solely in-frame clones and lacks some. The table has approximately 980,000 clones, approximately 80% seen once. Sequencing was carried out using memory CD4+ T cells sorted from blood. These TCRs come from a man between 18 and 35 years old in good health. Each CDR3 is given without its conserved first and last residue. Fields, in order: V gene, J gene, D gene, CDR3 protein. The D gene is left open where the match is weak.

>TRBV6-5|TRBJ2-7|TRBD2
ASSMTSGRNEQY
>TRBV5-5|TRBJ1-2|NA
ASSFNTRGGYT
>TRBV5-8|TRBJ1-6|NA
ASSSSYNSPLH
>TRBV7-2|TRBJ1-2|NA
ASSLGALGQLANYGYT
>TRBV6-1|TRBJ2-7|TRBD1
ASSEVDRGYPYEQY
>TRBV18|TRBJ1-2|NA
ASSPGAVAPLGYT
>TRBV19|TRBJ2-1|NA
ASSGLGLIGSYNEQF
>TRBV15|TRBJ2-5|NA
ATSRGPKETQY
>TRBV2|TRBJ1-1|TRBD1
ATHRGGTEAF
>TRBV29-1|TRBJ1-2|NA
SAGQSNYGYT
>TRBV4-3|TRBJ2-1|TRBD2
ASSLGLAFDNEQF
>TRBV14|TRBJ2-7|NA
ASSQDQGEQY
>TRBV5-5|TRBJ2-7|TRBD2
ASSLTSGGVSYEQY
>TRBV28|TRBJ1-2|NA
ASSSQGNYGYT
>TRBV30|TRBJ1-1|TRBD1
AWSRTGAGDTEAF
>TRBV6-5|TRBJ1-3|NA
ASSGNPGPGNTIY
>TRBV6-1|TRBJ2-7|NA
ASRYLLWGEQY
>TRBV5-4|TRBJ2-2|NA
ASSFGGSSTGELF
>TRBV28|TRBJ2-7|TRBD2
ASSLGGGFSYEQY
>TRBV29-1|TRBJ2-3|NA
SGIQLNTQY
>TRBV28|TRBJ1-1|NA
ASTLSMNTEAF
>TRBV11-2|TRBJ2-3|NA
ASSPSSGGTDTQY
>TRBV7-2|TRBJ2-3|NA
ASSWATDTQY
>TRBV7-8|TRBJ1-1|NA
ASTQNKNTEAF